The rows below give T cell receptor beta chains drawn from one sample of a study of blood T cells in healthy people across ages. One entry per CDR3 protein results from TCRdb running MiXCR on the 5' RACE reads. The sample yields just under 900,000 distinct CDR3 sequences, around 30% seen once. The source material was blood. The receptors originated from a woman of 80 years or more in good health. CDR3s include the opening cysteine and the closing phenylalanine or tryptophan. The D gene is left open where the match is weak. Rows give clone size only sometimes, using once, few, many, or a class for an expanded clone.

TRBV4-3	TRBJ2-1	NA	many	CASSQESDPSYNEQFF	TGCGCCAGCAGCCAAGAGTCAGACCCTTCTTACAATGAGCAGTTCTTC
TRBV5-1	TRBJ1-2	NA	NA	CASSLTIADGYTF	TGCGCCAGCAGCCTTACAATTGCCGATGGCTACACCTTC
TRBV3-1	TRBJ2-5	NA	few	CASSQSRGVQETQYF	TGTGCCAGCAGCCAGTCAAGGGGGGTACAAGAGACCCAGTACTTC
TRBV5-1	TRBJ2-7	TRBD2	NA	CASSSRTAGGEQYF	TGCGCCAGCAGCTCCCGGACAGCGGGGGGCGAGCAGTACTTC
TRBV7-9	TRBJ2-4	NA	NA	CASSSPASLAKNIRYF	TGTGCCAGCAGCTCGCCCGCGTCACTAGCCAAAAACATTCGGTACTTC
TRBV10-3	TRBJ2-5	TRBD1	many	CAISALGQGETQYF	TGTGCCATCAGTGCCTTAGGACAGGGGGAGACCCAGTACTTC
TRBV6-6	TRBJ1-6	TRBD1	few	CASGRETGTGRSPLHF	TGTGCCAGCGGGAGAGAAACCGGGACAGGGCGTTCACCCCTCCACTTT
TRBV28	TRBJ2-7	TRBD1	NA	CASNSTGRKQYF	TGTGCCAGCAACTCGACAGGGCGCAAGCAGTACTTC
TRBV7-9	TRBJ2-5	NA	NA	CASSFTSNQETQYF	TGTGCCAGCAGCTTTACCAGCAACCAAGAGACCCAGTACTTC
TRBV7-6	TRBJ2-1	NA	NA	CASSLASGGGRLIEQFF	TGTGCCAGCAGCTTAGCGTCAGGGGGGGGGCGGCTGATTGAGCAGTTCTTC
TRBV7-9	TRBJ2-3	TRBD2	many	CASSSLAGAVSTDTQYF	TGTGCCAGCAGCTCGCTAGCGGGGGCCGTAAGCACAGATACGCAGTATTTT
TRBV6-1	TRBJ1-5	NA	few	CASIRTGYSNQPQHF	TGTGCCAGCATCCGGACGGGGTATAGCAATCAGCCCCAGCATTTT
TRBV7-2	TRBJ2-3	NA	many	CASSLGTPRTDTQYF	TGTGCCAGCAGCTTAGGGACACCACGCACAGATACGCAGTATTTT
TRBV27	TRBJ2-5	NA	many	CASSRTSPGTQYF	TGTGCCAGCAGTAGAACCTCACCGGGGACCCAGTACTTC
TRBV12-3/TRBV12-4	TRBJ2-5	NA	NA	CASSSSGAETQYF	TGTGCCAGCAGTTCCTCAGGGGCTGAGACCCAGTACTTC
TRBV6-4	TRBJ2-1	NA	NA	CASSQEANNEQFF	TGTGCCAGCAGTCAGGAGGCCAACAATGAGCAGTTCTTC
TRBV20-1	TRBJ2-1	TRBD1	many	CSAWGQGDIYNEQFF	TGCAGTGCTTGGGGACAGGGAGATATATACAATGAGCAGTTCTTC
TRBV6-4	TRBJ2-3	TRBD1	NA	CASNDSGTGIDTQYF	TGTGCCAGCAATGACTCCGGGACAGGGATAGATACGCAGTATTTT
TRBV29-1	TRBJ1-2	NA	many	CSVEYSLRGYTF	TGCAGCGTTGAATACAGCCTAAGGGGCTACACCTTC
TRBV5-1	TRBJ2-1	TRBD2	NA	CASSRHWGLAGGTYNEQFF	TGCGCCAGCAGCCGACATTGGGGACTAGCGGGGGGGACTTACAATGAGCAGTTCTTC
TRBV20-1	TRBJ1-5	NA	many	CSVIKGMSSNQPQHF	TGCAGTGTGATTAAGGGGATGAGTAGCAATCAGCCCCAGCATTTT
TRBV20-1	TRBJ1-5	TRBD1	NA	CRGTGGEEYQPQHF	TGCAGAGGGACAGGGGGCGAAGAGTATCAGCCCCAGCATTTT
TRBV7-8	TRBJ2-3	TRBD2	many	CASSGRTSGTSTDTQYF	TGTGCCAGCAGCGGCCGGACTAGCGGGACTAGCACAGATACGCAGTATTTT
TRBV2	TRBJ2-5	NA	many	CASGGLQETQYF	TGTGCCAGCGGGGGGCTCCAAGAGACCCAGTACTTC
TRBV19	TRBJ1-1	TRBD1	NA	CASSNPHWTGYNTEAFF	TGTGCCAGTAGTAACCCACACTGGACAGGGTATAACACTGAAGCTTTCTTT
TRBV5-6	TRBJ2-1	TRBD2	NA	CASSWVRGGYEQFF	TGTGCCAGCAGCTGGGTTCGGGGAGGGTATGAGCAGTTCTTC
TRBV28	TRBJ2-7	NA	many	CASSPTSVSSYEQYF	TGTGCCAGCAGTCCGACCTCTGTGAGCTCCTACGAGCAGTACTTC
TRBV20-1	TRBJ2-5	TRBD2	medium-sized	CSARTSGETQYF	TGCAGTGCTAGGACTAGCGGGGAGACCCAGTACTTC
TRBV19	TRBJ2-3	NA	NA	CARSRDGDTQYF	TGTGCCAGGAGTCGAGACGGGGATACGCAGTATTTT
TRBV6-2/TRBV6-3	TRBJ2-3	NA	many	CASRFSGTDTQYF	TGTGCCAGCAGGTTTAGCGGCACAGATACGCAGTATTTT
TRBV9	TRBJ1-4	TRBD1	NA	CASSLGQGGIEKLFF	TGTGCCAGCAGCTTAGGACAGGGGGGAATTGAAAAACTGTTTTTT
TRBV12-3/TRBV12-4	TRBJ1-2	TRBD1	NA	CASSFFYRGVHGYTF	TGTGCCAGCAGTTTTTTTTACAGGGGTGTTCATGGCTACACCTTC
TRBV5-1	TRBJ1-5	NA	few	CASSLWSREDQPQHF	TGCGCCAGCAGCTTGTGGTCCAGGGAAGATCAGCCCCAGCATTTT
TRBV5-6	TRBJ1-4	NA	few	CASSPRDTLNEKLFF	TGTGCCAGCAGCCCCCGGGACACGTTAAATGAAAAACTGTTTTTT
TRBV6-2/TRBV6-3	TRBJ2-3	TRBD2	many	CASSLYSGAADTQYF	TGTGCCAGCAGTTTATATAGCGGGGCGGCGGATACGCAGTATTTT
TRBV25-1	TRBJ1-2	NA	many	CASSVDAYGYTF	TGTGCCAGCAGTGTGGACGCCTATGGCTACACCTTC
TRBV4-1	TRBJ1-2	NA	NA	CASSPGGGSDYGYTF	TGCGCCAGCAGCCCCGGGGGGGGCTCGGACTATGGCTACACCTTC
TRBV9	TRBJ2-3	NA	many	CASSVSSTGDTQYF	TGTGCCAGCAGCGTGTCCTCAACTGGGGATACGCAGTATTTT
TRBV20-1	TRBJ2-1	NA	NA	CSARWSGPEGEQFF	TGCAGTGCTAGATGGAGCGGGCCGGAGGGTGAGCAGTTCTTC
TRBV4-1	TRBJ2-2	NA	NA	CASSQVPGAATGELFF	TGCGCCAGCAGCCAAGTTCCGGGGGCGGCCACCGGGGAGCTGTTTTTT
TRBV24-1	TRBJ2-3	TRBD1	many	CATSRTGTGGRDTQYF	TGTGCCACCAGCCGAACCGGGACAGGGGGAAGGGATACGCAGTATTTT
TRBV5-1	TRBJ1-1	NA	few	CASSAEGYGGDTEAFF	TGCGCCAGCAGTGCTGAGGGCTACGGTGGAGACACTGAAGCTTTCTTT
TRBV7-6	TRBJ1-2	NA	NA	CASSLSDGTYGYTF	TGTGCCAGCAGCTTATCGGACGGAACATATGGCTACACCTTC
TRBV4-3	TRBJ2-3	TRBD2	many	CASSQDERGWVDTQYF	TGCGCCAGCAGCCAAGATGAGCGGGGGTGGGTCGATACGCAGTATTTT
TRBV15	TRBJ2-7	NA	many	CATSRDMEYEQYF	TGTGCCACCAGCAGAGATATGGAATACGAGCAGTACTTC
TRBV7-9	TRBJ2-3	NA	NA	CASNLRDTQYF	TGTGCCAGCAACTTGCGGGATACGCAGTATTTT
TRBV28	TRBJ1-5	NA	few	CASSPPRQPQHF	TGTGCCAGCAGCCCCCCTCGTCAGCCCCAGCATTTT
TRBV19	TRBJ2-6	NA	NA	CASSSNPANVLTF	TGTGCCAGTAGTTCAAATCCCGCCAACGTCCTGACTTTC
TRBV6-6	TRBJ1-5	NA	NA	CASSTPGGHNQPQHF	TGTGCCAGCTCGACTCCGGGGGGCCACAATCAGCCCCAGCATTTT
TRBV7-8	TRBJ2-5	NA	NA	CASSSRDGLQETQYF	TGTGCCAGCAGCTCCCGTGACGGGTTGCAAGAGACCCAGTACTTC
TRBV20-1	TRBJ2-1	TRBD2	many	CSARDVGRGGLNEQFF	TGCAGTGCTAGAGATGTGGGGCGGGGGGGCCTCAATGAGCAGTTCTTC
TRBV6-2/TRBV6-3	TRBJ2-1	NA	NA	CASWEVAGANNEQFF	TGTGCCTCCTGGGAAGTGGCGGGGGCGAACAATGAGCAGTTCTTC
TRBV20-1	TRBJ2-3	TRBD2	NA	CSARDDVSKNLAGGTDTQYF	TGCAGTGCTAGAGACGATGTCTCGAAAAATCTAGCGGGGGGTACAGATACGCAGTATTTT
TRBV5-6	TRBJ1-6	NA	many	CASRRLDNSPLHF	TGTGCCAGCCGGCGGCTTGACAATTCACCCCTCCACTTT
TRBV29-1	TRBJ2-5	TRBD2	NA	CNVDSLAGTTREETQYF	TGCAACGTTGACTCCCTAGCGGGGACCACGAGGGAAGAGACCCAGTACTTC
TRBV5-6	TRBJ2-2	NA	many	CASSLVSTGELFF	TGTGCCAGCAGCTTGGTGTCCACCGGGGAGCTGTTTTTT
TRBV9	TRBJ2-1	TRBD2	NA	CASSVWTGRPGMEQFF	TGTGCCAGCAGCGTCTGGACCGGGAGGCCCGGTATGGAGCAGTTCTTC